The 13 T cell receptor beta chains below all came from one sample that was sequenced in a study of T cell changes during pregnancy in multiple sclerosis. Assay used: immunoSEQ multiplex PCR; TCRdb lists only in-frame clones, some missing. Here the sample spans about 27,000 clones, roughly 89% being singletons. Sequencing was performed on CD8+ T cells from peripheral blood mononuclear cells, taken in the second trimester of pregnancy. These receptors originate from a female donor with multiple sclerosis, enrolled in a pregnancy study.

This chain uses TRBV18 with TRBJ1-2, with D possibly matching TRBD1 (6 bases). Trimming removed 4 bases at V and 4 bases at J, with 13 bases between. This CDR3 comprises 14 residues. CDR1 and CDR2 (germline): KGHSH, LQKENI. CDR3: CASSRAQGIYGYTF. The CDR3 bases are TGTGCCAGCTCACGGGCCCAGGGGATCTATGGCTACACCTTC.

The chain links TRBV28 to TRBJ1-1, with TRBD1 as a possible D gene (5 bases). V lost 5 bases to trimming and J lost 4 bases, with 14 bases between them. Germline-derived CDR1 and CDR2 are MDHEN and SYDVKM. The length of the CDR3 is 14 residues. The CDR3 nucleotides read TGTGCCAGCAGTCTTACGCGGGGGGGCACTGAAGCTTTCTTT. Amino acids: CASSLTRGGTEAFF.

The gene calls are TRBV25-1 and TRBJ1-2; possible D gene TRBD1, 6 bases. The ends were cut back, 3 bases at V and 5 bases at J, with 19 bases in the middle. This CDR3 contains 16 residues. CDR1 is MGHDK, CDR2 SYGVNS, per germline. The CDR3 coding sequence is TGTGCCAGCAGTGATACCCGGGGCAGGGGCAGGTATGGCTACACCTTC. Translated, it gives CASSDTRGRGRYGYTF.

A note on this clone: One end of the junction does not line up with germline, which may come from a read error. The rearrangement links TRBV5-1 to TRBJ2-7, with TRBD2 matching over 12 bases. Germline values: CDR1 SGHRS, CDR2 YFSETQ. The CDR3 loop spans 16 amino acids. CDR3: CASNLRLAGVPYEQYF. CDR3 DNA: TGCGCCAGCAACTTGAGACTAGCGGGAGTGCCCTACGAGCAGTACTTC.

The chain has TRBV7-2 and TRBJ2-7; TRBD2 matches 10 bases. The CDR3 is made up of 18 amino acids. With V trimmed by 5 bases and J by 1 base, 14 bases remained unmatched. The germline V gene encodes CDR1 SGHTA and CDR2 FQGNSA. As DNA, the CDR3 is TGTGCCAGCAGCCCCCATAGCGGGAGGTCTATTACTTCCTACGAGCAGTACTTC. Translation: CASSPHSGRSITSYEQYF. Filled out from reference TRBV7-2 and TRBJ2-7, the complete variable domain reads GAGVSQSPSNKVTEKGKDVELRCDPISGHTALYWYRQSLGQGLEFLIYFQGNSAPDKSGLPSDRFSAERTGGSVSTLTIQRTQQEDSAVYLCASSPHSGRSITSYEQYFGPGTRLTVT.

This chain uses TRBV5-8 with TRBJ2-7; unclear D gene. The germline V gene encodes CDR1 SGHTS and CDR2 YDEGEE. The CDR3 consists of 12 residues. V was trimmed by 4 bases and J by 2 bases, leaving 7 bases between them. The CDR3 nucleotides read TGTGCCAGCAGCGATCCGGCCTACGAGCAGTACTTC. It translates to CASSDPAYEQYF.

This CDR3 is CASSGGELDKGNEQFF. The CDR3 bases are TGCGCCAGCAGCGGCGGAGAACTAGATAAAGGAAATGAGCAGTTCTTC. The rearrangement uses TRBV5-1 and TRBJ2-1; TRBD2 is a possible D gene (5 bases). Germline V gene data show CDR1 as SGHRS and CDR2 as YFSETQ. The CDR3 is 16 residues long. V gave up 4 bases and J gave up 7 bases, with 21 bases separating them.

The chain carries TRBV6-4 and TRBJ2-1; tentatively, D is TRBD2 (6 bases). The CDR3 runs to 15 residues. Looked up from germline, CDR1 is MRHNA and CDR2 is SNTAGT. Trimming took 0 bases from V and 2 from J, leaving 8 bases between them. The CDR3 bases are TGTGCCAGCAGTGACTCTAGCGGTGCCTACAATGAGCAGTTCTTC. It translates to CASSDSSGAYNEQFF.

The rearrangement joins TRBV10-3 to TRBJ1-1; TRBD1 agrees at 8 bases. The length of the CDR3 is 13 residues. V shed 6 bases, J shed 7 bases, and the junction held 7 bases outside the gene matches. CDR1 ENHRY and CDR2 SYGVKD come from the germline V gene. DNA of the CDR3: TGTGCCATCAGCTACGGACAGGGTCTTGAAGCTTTCTTT. As protein: CAISYGQGLEAFF.

The J gene is TRBJ1-3, the V gene TRBV9, with D perhaps TRBD1 (5 bases). This CDR3 comprises 12 residues. CDR1 and CDR2 from the germline V gene are SGDLS and YYNGEE. The V end was cut by 4 bases, the J end by 3 bases, with 5 bases between. Here the CDR3 reads CASSTGGNTIYF. The CDR3 nucleotides read TGTGCCAGCAGCACAGGTGGAAACACCATATATTTT.

This chain connects TRBV19 to TRBJ2-5, with D perhaps TRBD1 (7 bases). V dropped 5 bases and J dropped 5 bases, with 12 bases sitting between them. The CDR3 runs to 13 residues. Germline lookup yields CDR1 LNHDA and CDR2 SQIVND (reference sequence). DNA of the CDR3: TGTGCCAGTAGTCCAGGGGGGTACGAGACCCAGTACTTC. Its protein is CASSPGGYETQYF.

Within the sample, this clone is medium-sized. Here the CDR3 omits its conserved ending phenylalanine or tryptophan, so a read error is the likely source. The DNA is omitted, as the CDR3 cannot be located on it reliably, and the CDR3 follows TCRdb's listing. The chain carries TRBV5-6 and TRBJ1-4; the table's D call TRBD1 went unverified against the DNA. Germline CDR1 and CDR2: SGHDT and YYEEEE. Both ends counted, the CDR3 spans 11 residues. The CDR3 loop reads CASSSGTAVHV.

The V call is TRBV28, the J call TRBJ2-3, with 7 bases identical to TRBD2. Losses at the gene ends were 5 bases for V and 3 bases for J; bases not matched to a gene: 11. This CDR3 has 16 amino acids. The germline V gene has CDR1 MDHEN and CDR2 SYDVKM. This chain's CDR3 is CASSLDSGPSTDTQYF. CDR3 nucleotides: TGTGCCAGCAGTCTGGATAGCGGGCCCTCGACAGATACGCAGTATTTT.